This TCR beta chain is from a study of T cells after yellow fever vaccination. Notes on the study in general: Abundant bulk-derived clonotypes could contaminate FACS-sorted repertoires.

TCRdb redid the calling of the 5' RACE reads with MiXCR, one entry per CDR3 protein. The sample records 450,000 to 550,000 distinct CDR3 sequences, 20% to 25% being singletons. Comments on this clonotype: Antigen unknown.

Per the germline V gene, CDR1 is DFQATT and CDR2 is SNEGSKA (reference sequence). The CDR3 runs 14 residues. Trimming removed 3 bases from V and 5 bases from J; junction bases left unmatched: 7. Sample: PBMCs, taken 21 days after the first yellow fever vaccination. The clonotype was recovered from a man aged 18 to 29 who received the YFV17D yellow fever vaccine. The chain couples TRBV20-1 to TRBJ2-3; 8 nucleotides align to TRBD2. The CDR3 here is CSASGGAGLDTQYF. The CDR3 coding sequence is TGCAGTGCTAGCGGGGGGGCCGGGCTAGATACGCAGTATTTT.